The clone carrying this TCR beta chain has only a few counts. The data originate from a study of cytomegalovirus exposure and HLA in healthy donors. The PCR was carried out with 60 Vbeta primers and 13 Jbeta primers. Produced via immunoSEQ multiplex PCR; TCRdb's table is partial and in-frame only. Of around 120,000 clones listed, over 60% are singletons. Germline assignment: CDR1 SGHRS and CDR2 YFSETQ. V was pared by 4 bases and J by 1 base, with 6 bases of the junction left unmatched. The CDR3 runs to 17 residues. The sequence was collected from a woman aged 40 to 50 in good health and CMV-seropositive. The chain couples TRBV5-1 to TRBJ2-2, with 11 bases identical to TRBD2. Sequenced: PBMCs. The CDR3 sequence is CASSPGLAGVNTGELFF. The CDR3 nucleotides read TGCGCCAGCAGCCCCGGACTAGCGGGCGTGAACACCGGGGAGCTGTTTTTT.